This T cell receptor (beta chain) was observed in a study of shared clonotypes between healthy human individuals. Sequenced by immunoSEQ multiplex PCR; TCRdb stores in-frame clones only, minus some. The repertoire holds around 2.5 million clones, with 93% as singletons. V was clipped by 4 bases and J by 4 bases, with 13 bases between them. Germline lookup yields CDR1 MNHNY and CDR2 SVGAGI (reference sequence). This CDR3 region has 15 residues. The rearrangement links TRBV6-6 to TRBJ1-4; D not resolved. This sequence was found in a man aged 18 to 30 in good health. Some clones in this sample may be carry-over from other donors' samples. Specimen: naive CD4+ T cells from PBMCs. Regarding subset: CD45RA+ positively selected. CDR3 in amino acids: CASSLQSQRNEKLFF. Here the CDR3 DNA reads TGTGCCAGCAGTTTACAGTCACAGCGTAATGAAAAACTGTTTTTT.